The entry below gives a single T cell receptor (beta chain) sequence along with its context. Assay used: immunoSEQ multiplex PCR; TCRdb lists only in-frame clones, some missing. The sample consists of around 160,000 clones, about 90% of them appearing once. This specimen belongs to a study of T cell responses to AZD1222 COVID-19 vaccine. This CDR3 is 15 amino acids long. Germline values: CDR1 LGHDT, CDR2 YNNKEL (reference sequence). With 7 bases removed from V and 10 bases from J, the gap between germline ends came to 20 bases. The clonotype originates from an adult in good health. The starting material was peripheral blood, obtained on day 0 of AZD1222 vaccination. The chain joins TRBV3-1 (or the pseudogene TRBV3-2) to TRBJ1-6, with a weak D call TRBD1 (5 bases). CDR3 DNA: TGTGCCAGCAACCAGAGGGGAGGGACTAAATCACCCCTCCACTTT. It is translated as CASNQRGGTKSPLHF.